The entry that follows covers one TCR beta chain sequence. In this sample, this clonotype turned up a few times. This receptor's antigen is unknown. No base quality values were provided; no much bigger clone lies one nucleotide off. This entry comes from a study of blood T cells in healthy people across ages (dated by TCRdb to the mid-2010s). General notes on the study: In model experiments, roughly one uniquely barcoded TCR beta cDNA molecule per two T cells was captured by template switching. The study measured age-related changes in TCR beta repertoire diversity using deep sequencing normalized with unique cDNA molecular identifiers. Donors were grouped into four age groups: young (average 16 years), middle-aged (39), aged (62) and long-lived (around 80). To avoid experimental bias, donors of different ages were randomly spread across the sequencing lanes. Two additional independent replicas of 1 million unique cDNA reads from the same blood draw were analyzed for two donors (one aged 18 to 29 and one aged 80 or older).

Libraries were prepared through 5' RACE. The sequencer listed for this sample is Illumina HiSeq 2500. A second PCR of roughly 6 to 11 cycles was run with a J-beta primer mix and a sample-barcoded 5' primer. A template-switch 5' adaptor carrying 12 random nucleotides introduced a unique molecular identifier onto each TCR beta cDNA molecule. Each sample yielded at least 2.5 million CDR3-containing paired-end reads. First-strand cDNA synthesis was performed from all RNA using the Mint cDNA synthesis kit, with priming by a TRBC-specific oligonucleotide. All cDNA was treated with uracil-DNA glycosylase and then went through a first 18-cycle PCR with the universal primers M1SS and BC2_uni_R. From the authors' description of their analysis: Normalization of each sample was performed by random selection of 1 million high-quality reads, each carrying a distinct molecular identifier. Instead of being binned into consensus sequences, reads with shared molecular identifiers were discarded. MiTCR, with a Q25 quality threshold and the strictest error-elimination algorithm, was used for CDR3 identification, clonotype clustering and error correction. A nonparametric unseen species model using Euler transformation provided a lower-bound estimate of total TCR beta diversity. The public reads were quality trimmed at Q25 with fastp and then assembled into clones with MiXCR by TCRdb, keeping productive beta chains. Rows merge per CDR3 protein into single entries with the most common DNA and genes. The V and J calls were not made by the authors but by TCRdb's processing. In this sample the table shows 850,000 to 1,300,000 distinct CDR3 sequences, under 55% of which occur a single time. The leading ten clones occupy about 20% of the sample.

The full study reports these points: Conclusive comparison of naive and antigen-experienced compartments was prevented by the profiling of bulk unsorted PBMCs. Estimates of total diversity based on one million sequenced T cells were considered lower bounds and underestimates. Because donor CMV infection status was unknown, age-related changes in expanded clonotypes were potentially confounded. The long-lived group showed more naive CD4+ T cells, fewer expanded clones and increased TCR diversity than the aged group, suggesting age selection. Observed TCR beta diversity per million T cells fell roughly linearly with age, and a significant reduction was already apparent by age around 39. A strong correlation was found between observed TCR beta diversity and the percentage of naive T cells measured by flow cytometry.

The roughly 39 donors, aged roughly 6 to 95 years, were systemically healthy Caucasian individuals from Russia. Each donor gave about 9.8 milliliters of peripheral blood, drawn into EDTA-treated Vacutainer tubes. Ficoll-Paque density-gradient centrifugation was used to isolate PBMCs, with at least 6 million per sample. Total RNA, at least 6 micrograms per sample, was extracted from PBMCs with Trizol reagent. Naive CD45RAhigh/CD27high T cell percentages were measured by flow cytometry on a PBMC aliquot from every donor. For CDR1 and CDR2, the germline V gene (reference sequence) lists SEHNR and FQNEAQ. V was cut back by 5 bases and J by 7 bases, leaving a gap of 23 bases between them. The CDR3 goes from the cysteine to the phenylalanine over 16 residues. Only the CDR3 part of the read is kept: 48 bases, read in frame from the first base.

The receptor's source is a woman aged 55-69 years in good health. The specimen was blood. Rearrangement joined TRBV7-9 to TRBJ2-5, with the D segment possibly TRBD1 or TRBD2, each aligning over 5 bases. At the DNA level, the sequence is TGTGCCAGCAGCGAAAACCCCGGGACCAACCAGGGGACCCAGTACTTC. This translates into CASSENPGTNQGTQYF.